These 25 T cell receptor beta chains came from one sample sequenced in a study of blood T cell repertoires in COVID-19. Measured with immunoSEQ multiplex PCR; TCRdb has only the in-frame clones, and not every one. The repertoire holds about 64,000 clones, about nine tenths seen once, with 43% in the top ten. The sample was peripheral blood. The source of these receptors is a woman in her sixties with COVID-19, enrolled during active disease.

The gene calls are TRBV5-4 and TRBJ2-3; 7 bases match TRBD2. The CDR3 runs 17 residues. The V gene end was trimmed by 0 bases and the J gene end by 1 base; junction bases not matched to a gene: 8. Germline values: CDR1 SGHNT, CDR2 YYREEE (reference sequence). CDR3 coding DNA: TGTGCCAGCAGCTTGGGGGGGATGAGCGGGGGCACAGATACGCAGTATTTT. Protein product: CASSLGGMSGGTDTQYF.

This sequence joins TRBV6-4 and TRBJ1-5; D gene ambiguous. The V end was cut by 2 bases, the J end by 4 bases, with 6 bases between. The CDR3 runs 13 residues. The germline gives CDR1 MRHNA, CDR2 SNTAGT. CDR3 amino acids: CASSDNSNQPQHF. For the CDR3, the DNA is TGTGCCAGCAGTGACAACTCAAATCAGCCCCAGCATTTT.

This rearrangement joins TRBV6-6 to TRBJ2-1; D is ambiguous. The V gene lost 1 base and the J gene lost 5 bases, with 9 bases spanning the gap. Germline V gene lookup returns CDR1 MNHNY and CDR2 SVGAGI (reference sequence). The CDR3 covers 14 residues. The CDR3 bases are TGTGCCAGCAGTTACTTCGGGTACCACAATGAGCAGTTCTTC. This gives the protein CASSYFGYHNEQFF.

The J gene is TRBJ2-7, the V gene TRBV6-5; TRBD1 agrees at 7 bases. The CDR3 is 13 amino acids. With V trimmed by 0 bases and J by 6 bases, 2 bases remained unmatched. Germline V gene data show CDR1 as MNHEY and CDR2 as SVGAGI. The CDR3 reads CASSYSTGPEQYF. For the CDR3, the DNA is TGTGCCAGCAGTTACTCGACAGGGCCCGAGCAGTACTTC.

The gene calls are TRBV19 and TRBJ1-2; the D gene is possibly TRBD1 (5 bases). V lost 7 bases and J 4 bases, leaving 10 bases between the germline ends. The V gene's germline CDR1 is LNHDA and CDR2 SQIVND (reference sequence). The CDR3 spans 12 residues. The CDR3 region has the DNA TGTGCCAGTACTCAGGGTCCCTATGGCTACACCTTC. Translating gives CASTQGPYGYTF.

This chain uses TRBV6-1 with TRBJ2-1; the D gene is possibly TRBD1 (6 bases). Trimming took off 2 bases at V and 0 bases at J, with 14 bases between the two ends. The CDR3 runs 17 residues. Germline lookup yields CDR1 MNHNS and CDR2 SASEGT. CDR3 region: CASSESFGQSSYNEQFF. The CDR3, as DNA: TGTGCCAGCAGTGAATCCTTTGGACAGAGCTCCTACAATGAGCAGTTCTTC.

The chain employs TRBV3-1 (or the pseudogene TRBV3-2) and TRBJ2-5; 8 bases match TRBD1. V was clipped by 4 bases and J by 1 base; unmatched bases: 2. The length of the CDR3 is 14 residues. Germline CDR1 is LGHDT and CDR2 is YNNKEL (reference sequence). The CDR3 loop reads CASSLGTGQETQYF. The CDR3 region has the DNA TGTGCCAGCAGCCTTGGGACAGGCCAAGAGACCCAGTACTTC.

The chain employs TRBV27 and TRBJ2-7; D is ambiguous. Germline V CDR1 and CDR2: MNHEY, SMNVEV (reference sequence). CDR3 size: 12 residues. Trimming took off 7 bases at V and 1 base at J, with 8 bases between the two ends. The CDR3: CASMGLSYEQYF. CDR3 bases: TGTGCCAGCATGGGCTTATCCTACGAGCAGTACTTC.

The CDR3 loop is CASGNPGQDEKLFF. The CDR3 DNA reads TGTGCCAGCGGAAACCCGGGACAGGATGAAAAACTGTTTTTT. The J gene is TRBJ1-4, the V gene TRBV10-3; 8 bases are shared with TRBD1. Germline V gene sequence: CDR1 ENHRY, CDR2 SYGVKD. The CDR3 covers 14 residues. Unmatched junction bases numbered 10, after V lost 10 bases and J lost 6 bases.

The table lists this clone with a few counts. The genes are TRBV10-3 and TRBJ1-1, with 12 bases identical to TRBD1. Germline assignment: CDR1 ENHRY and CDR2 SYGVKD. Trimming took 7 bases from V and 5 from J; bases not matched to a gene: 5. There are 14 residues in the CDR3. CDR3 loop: CAIKGQGARTEAFF. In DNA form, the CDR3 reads TGTGCCATCAAGGGACAGGGGGCCCGGACTGAAGCTTTCTTT.

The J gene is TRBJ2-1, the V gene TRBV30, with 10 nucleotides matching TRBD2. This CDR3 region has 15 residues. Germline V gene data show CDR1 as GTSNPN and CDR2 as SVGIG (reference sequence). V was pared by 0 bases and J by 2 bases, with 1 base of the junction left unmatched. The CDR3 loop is CAWSVSGGAYNEQFF. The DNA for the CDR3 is TGTGCCTGGAGTGTGAGCGGGGGGGCCTACAATGAGCAGTTCTTC.

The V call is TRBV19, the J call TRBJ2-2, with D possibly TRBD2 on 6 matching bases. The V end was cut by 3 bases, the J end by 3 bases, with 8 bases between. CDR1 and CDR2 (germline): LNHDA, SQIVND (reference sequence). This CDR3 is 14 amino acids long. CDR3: CASSIGGYTGELFF. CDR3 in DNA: TGTGCCAGTAGTATCGGGGGTTACACCGGGGAGCTGTTTTTT.

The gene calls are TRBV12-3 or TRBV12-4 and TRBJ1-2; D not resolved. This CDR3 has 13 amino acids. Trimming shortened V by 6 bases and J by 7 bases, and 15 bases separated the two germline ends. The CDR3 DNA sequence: TGTGCCAGCAGAGTTGTCGGGCGGGGTGGCTACACCTTC. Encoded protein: CASRVVGRGGYTF.

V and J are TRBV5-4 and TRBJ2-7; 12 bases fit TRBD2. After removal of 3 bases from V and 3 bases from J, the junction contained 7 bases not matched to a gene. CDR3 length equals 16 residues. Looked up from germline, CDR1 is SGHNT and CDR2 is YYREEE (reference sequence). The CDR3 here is CASSSLTSGRIYEQYF. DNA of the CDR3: TGTGCCAGCAGCTCCCTGACTAGCGGGAGAATCTACGAGCAGTACTTC.

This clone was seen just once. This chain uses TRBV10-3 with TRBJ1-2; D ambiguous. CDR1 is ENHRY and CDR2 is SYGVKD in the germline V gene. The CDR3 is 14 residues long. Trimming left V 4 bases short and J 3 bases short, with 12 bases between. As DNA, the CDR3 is TGTGCCATCAGTGGCAGCCTCAGGTACTATGGCTACACCTTC. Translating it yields CAISGSLRYYGYTF.

The CDR3 bases are TGTGCCAGCAGCTCCAGGGGGTTCGCTGAAGCTTTCTTT. It specifies CASSSRGFAEAFF. J is TRBJ1-1 and V is TRBV7-9; 7 bases fit TRBD1. In germline, CDR1 is SEHNR, CDR2 FQNEAQ (reference sequence). This CDR3 has 13 amino acids. V shed 4 bases and J 6 bases; nucleotides not matched to a gene: 5.

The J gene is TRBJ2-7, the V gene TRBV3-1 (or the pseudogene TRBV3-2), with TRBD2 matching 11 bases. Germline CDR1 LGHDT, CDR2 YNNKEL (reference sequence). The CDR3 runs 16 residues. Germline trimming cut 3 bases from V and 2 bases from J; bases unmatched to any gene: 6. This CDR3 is CASSHKLAGVPYEQYF. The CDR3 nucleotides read TGTGCCAGCAGCCACAAACTAGCGGGAGTCCCCTACGAGCAGTACTTC.

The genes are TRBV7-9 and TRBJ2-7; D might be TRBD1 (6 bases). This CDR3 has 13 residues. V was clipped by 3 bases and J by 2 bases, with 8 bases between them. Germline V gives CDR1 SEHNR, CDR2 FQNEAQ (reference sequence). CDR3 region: CASSFRGTYEQYF. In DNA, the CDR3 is TGTGCCAGCAGCTTCAGGGGCACCTACGAGCAGTACTTC.

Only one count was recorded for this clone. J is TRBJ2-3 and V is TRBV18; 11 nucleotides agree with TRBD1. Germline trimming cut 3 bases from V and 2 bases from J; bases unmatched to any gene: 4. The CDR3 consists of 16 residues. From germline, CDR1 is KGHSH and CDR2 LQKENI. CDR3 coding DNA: TGTGCCAGCTCACCCGGGACAGGGGGTTTCACAGATACGCAGTATTTT. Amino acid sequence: CASSPGTGGFTDTQYF.

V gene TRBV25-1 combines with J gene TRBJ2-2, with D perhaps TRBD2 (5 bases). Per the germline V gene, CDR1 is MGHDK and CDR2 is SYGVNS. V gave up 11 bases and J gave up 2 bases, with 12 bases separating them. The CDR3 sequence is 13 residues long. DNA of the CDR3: TGTGCCTCAGAGAGGGAAAACACCGGGGAGCTGTTTTTT. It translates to CASERENTGELFF.

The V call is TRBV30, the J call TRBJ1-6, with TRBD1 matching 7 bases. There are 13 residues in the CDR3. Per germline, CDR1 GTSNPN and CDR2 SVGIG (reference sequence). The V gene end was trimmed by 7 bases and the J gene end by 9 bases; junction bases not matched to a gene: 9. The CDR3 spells CASLQGLGSPLHF. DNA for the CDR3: TGTGCCTCCTTACAGGGGCTGGGTTCACCCCTCCACTTT.

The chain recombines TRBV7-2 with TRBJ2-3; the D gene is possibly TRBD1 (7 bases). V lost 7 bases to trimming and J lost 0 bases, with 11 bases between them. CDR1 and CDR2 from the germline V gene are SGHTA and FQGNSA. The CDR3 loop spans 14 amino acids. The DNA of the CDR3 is TGTGCCAGCAAGGAGGGGGCGAGCACAGATACGCAGTATTTT. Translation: CASKEGASTDTQYF.

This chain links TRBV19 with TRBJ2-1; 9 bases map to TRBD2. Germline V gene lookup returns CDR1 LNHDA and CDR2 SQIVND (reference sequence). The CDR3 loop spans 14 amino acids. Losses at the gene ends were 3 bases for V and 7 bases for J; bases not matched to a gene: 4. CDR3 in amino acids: CASSILSGRNEQFF. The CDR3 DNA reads TGTGCCAGTAGTATTTTAAGCGGGAGGAATGAGCAGTTCTTC.

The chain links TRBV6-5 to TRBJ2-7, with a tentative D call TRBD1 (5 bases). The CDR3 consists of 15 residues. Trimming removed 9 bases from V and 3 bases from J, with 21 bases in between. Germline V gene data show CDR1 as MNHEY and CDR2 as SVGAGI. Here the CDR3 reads CASRSSVAGHYEQYF. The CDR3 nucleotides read TGTGCCAGTCGGTCCTCGGTGGCAGGGCACTACGAGCAGTACTTC.

DNA of the CDR3: TGTGCCAGCAGTTACAGAGGGGGCGAGAACTATGGCTACACCTTC. Translated: CASSYRGGENYGYTF. The chain carries TRBV6-2 or TRBV6-3 and TRBJ1-2; 7 positions match TRBD1. CDR3 length: 15 residues. CDR1 MNHEY and CDR2 SVGEGT come from the germline V gene. Losses at the gene ends were 2 bases for V and 2 bases for J; bases not matched to a gene: 5.